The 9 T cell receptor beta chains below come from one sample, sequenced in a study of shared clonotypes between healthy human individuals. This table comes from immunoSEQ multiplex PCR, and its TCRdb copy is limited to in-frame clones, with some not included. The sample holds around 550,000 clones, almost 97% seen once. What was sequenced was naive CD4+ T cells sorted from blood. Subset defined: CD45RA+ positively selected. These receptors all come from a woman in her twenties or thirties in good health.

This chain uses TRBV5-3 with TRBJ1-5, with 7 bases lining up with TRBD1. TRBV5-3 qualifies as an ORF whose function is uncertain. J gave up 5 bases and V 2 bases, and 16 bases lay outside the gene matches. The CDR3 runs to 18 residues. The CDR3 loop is CARSLGQWDRGKDQPQHF. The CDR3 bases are TGTGCCAGAAGCTTAGGTCAGTGGGACAGAGGAAAAGATCAGCCCCAGCATTTT.

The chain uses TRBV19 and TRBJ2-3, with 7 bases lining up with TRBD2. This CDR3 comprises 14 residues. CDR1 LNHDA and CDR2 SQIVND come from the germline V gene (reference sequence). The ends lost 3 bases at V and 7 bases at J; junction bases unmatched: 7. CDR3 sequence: CASSMGGRKYTQYF. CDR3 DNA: TGTGCCAGTAGTATGGGCGGGAGAAAGTATACGCAGTATTTT. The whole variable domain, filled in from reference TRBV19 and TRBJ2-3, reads DGGITQSPKYLFRKEGQNVTLSCEQNLNHDAMYWYRQDPGQGLRLIYYSQIVNDFQKGDIAEGYSVSREKKESFPLTVTSAQKNPTAFYLCASSMGGRKYTQYFGPGTRLTVL.

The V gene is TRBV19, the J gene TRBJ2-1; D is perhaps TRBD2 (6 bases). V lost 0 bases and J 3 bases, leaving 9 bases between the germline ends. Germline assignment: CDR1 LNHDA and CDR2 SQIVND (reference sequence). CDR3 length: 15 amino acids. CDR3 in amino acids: CASSIDRRGYNEQFF. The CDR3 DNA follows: TGTGCCAGTAGTATAGATAGGAGGGGCTACAATGAGCAGTTCTTC.

The CDR3 DNA reads TGCGCCAGCAGCTTGGACACAGGGTCAAGTTACTACGAGCAGTACTTC. Amino acids: CASSLDTGSSYYEQYF. The V gene is TRBV5-1, the J gene TRBJ2-7; D may be TRBD1 (6 bases). Germline CDR1 reads SGHRS; CDR2 reads YFSETQ. With 0 bases removed from V and 3 bases from J, the gap between germline ends came to 16 bases. This CDR3 contains 16 residues.

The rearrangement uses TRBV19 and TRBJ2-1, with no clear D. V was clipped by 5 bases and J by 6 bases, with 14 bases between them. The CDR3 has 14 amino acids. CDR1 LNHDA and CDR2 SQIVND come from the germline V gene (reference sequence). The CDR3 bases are TGTGCCAGTAGTCTGGGCTCGTTGCCCAATGAGCAGTTCTTC. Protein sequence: CASSLGSLPNEQFF.

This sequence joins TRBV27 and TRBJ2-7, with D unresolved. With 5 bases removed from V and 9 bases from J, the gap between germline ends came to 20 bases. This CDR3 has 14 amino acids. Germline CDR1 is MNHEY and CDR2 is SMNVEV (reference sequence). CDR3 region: CASSPQSSRVGQYF. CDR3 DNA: TGTGCCAGCAGTCCCCAGAGCAGCCGAGTTGGGCAGTACTTC.

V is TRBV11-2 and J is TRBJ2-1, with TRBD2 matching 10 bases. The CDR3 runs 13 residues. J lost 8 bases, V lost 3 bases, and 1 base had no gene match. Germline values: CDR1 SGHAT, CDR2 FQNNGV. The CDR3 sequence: CASSFLAGDEQFF. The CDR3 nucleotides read TGTGCCAGCAGCTTCCTAGCGGGGGATGAGCAGTTCTTC. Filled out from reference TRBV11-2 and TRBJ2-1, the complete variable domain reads EAGVAQSPRYKIIEKRQSVAFWCNPISGHATLYWYQQILGQGPKLLIQFQNNGVVDDSQLPKDRFSAERLKGVDSTLKIQPAKLEDSAVYLCASSFLAGDEQFFGPGTRLTVL.

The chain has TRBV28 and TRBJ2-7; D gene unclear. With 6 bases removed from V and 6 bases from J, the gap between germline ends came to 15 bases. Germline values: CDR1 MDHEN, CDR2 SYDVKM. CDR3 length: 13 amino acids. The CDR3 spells CASSHASPLEQYF. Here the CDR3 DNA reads TGTGCCAGCAGCCACGCGTCTCCCCTCGAGCAGTACTTC.

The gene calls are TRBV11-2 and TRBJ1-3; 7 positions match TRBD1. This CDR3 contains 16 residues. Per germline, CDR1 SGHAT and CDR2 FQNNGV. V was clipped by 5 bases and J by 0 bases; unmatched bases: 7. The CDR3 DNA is TGTGCCAGCAGCCAACAACAGGGGCTCTCTGGAAACACCATATATTTT. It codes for CASSQQQGLSGNTIYF.